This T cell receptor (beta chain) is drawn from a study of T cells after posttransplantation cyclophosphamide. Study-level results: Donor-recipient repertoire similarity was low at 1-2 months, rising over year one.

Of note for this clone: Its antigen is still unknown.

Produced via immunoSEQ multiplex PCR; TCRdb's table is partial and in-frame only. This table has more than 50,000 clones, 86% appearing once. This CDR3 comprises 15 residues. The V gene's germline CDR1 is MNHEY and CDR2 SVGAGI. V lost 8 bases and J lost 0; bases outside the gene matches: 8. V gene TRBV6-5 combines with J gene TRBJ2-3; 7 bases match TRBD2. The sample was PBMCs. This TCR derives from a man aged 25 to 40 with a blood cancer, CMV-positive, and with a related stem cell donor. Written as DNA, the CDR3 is TGTGCCAGCCGGTTCAGCGGGAAAAGCACAGATACGCAGTATTTT. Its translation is CASRFSGKSTDTQYF.